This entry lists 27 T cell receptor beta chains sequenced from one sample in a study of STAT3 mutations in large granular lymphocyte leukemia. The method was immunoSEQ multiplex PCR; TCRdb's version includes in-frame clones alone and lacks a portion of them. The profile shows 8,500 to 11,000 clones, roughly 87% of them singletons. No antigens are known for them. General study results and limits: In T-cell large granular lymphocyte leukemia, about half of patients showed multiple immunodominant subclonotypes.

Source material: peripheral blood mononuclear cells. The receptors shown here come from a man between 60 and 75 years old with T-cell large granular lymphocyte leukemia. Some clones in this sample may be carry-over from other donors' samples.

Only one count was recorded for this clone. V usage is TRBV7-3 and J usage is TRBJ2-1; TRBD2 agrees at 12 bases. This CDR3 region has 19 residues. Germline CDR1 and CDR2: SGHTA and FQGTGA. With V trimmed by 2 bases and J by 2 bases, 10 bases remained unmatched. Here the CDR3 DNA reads TGTGCCAGCAGCTTATTGGCTAGCGGGAGGGCCGGCACCTACAATGAGCAGTTCTTC. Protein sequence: CASSLLASGRAGTYNEQFF.

The CDR3 DNA is TGTGCCAGCAGTTCCGGGGGACAGTTCTACGAGCAGTACTTC. It encodes CASSSGGQFYEQYF. The chain uses TRBV6-5 and TRBJ2-7; D is perhaps TRBD1 (7 bases). The CDR3 covers 14 residues. Per the germline V gene, CDR1 is MNHEY and CDR2 is SVGAGI. The V and J ends lost 4 bases and 3 bases respectively, with 13 bases between them.

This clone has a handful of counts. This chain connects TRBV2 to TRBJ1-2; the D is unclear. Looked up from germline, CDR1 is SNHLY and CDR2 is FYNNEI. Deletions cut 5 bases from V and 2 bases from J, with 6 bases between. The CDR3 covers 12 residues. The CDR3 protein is CASSPRNYGYTF. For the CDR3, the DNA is TGTGCCAGCAGTCCCCGGAACTATGGCTACACCTTC.

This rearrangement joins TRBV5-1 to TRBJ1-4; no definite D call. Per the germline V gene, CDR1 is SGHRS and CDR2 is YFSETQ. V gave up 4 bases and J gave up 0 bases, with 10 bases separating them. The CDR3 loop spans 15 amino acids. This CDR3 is CASSALGSTNEKLFF. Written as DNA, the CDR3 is TGCGCCAGCAGCGCTCTCGGGTCAACTAATGAAAAACTGTTTTTT.

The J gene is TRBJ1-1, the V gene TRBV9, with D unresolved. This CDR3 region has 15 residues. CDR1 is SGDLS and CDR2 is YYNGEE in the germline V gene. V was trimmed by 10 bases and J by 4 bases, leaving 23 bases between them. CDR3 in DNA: TGTGCCTCCACCCGCTCAGTGCGGAGCGGCACTGAAGCTTTCTTT. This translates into CASTRSVRSGTEAFF.

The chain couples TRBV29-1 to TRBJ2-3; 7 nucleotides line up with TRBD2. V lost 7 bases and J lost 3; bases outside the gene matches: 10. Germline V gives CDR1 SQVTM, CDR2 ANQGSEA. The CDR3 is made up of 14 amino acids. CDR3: CSAGGEGLTDTQYF. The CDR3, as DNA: TGCAGCGCTGGCGGGGAGGGCCTGACAGATACGCAGTATTTT.

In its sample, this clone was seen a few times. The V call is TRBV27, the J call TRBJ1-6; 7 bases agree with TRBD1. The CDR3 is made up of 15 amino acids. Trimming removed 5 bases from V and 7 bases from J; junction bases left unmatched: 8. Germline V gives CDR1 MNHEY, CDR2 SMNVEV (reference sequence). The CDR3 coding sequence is TGTGCCAGCAGTACGTACGACAGGGAGAATTCACCCCTCCACTTT. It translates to CASSTYDRENSPLHF.

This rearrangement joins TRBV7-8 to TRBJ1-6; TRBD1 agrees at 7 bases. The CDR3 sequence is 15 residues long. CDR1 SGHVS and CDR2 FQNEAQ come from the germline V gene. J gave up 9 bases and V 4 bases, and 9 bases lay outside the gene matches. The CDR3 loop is CASSSPGGLGSPLHF. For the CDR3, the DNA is TGTGCCAGCAGCTCCCCAGGGGGGCTTGGTTCACCCCTCCACTTT.

CDR3 region: CATPSASNTGELFF. The CDR3 DNA sequence: TGTGCCACCCCTAGCGCCTCGAACACCGGGGAGCTGTTTTTT. The rearrangement links TRBV7-9 to TRBJ2-2; maybe TRBD2 (6 bases). CDR1 and CDR2 (germline): SEHNR, FQNEAQ (reference sequence). CDR3 length: 14 amino acids. V was shortened by 10 bases and J by 0 bases, with 12 bases between the two germline ends.

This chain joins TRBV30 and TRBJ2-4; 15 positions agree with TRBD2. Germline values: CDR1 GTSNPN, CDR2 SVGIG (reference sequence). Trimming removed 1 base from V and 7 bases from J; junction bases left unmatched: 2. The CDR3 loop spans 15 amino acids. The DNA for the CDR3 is TGTGCCTGGAGTGCCGGGACTAGCGGGAGGAACATTCAGTACTTC. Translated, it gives CAWSAGTSGRNIQYF. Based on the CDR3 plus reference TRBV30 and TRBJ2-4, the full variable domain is SQTIHQWPATLVQPVGSPLSLECTVEGTSNPNLYWYRQAAGRGLQLLFYSVGIGQISSEVPQNLSASRPQDRQFILSSKKLLLSDSGFYLCAWSAGTSGRNIQYFGAGTRLSVL.

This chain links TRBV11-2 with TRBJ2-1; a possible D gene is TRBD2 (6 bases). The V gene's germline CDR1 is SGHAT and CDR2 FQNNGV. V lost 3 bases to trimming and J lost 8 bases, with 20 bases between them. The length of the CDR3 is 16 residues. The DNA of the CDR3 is TGTGCCAGCAGCTTCAATGGGGCGGGATCGTATTATGAGCAGTTCTTC. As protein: CASSFNGAGSYYEQFF. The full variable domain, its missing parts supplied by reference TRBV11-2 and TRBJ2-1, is EAGVAQSPRYKIIEKRQSVAFWCNPISGHATLYWYQQILGQGPKLLIQFQNNGVVDDSQLPKDRFSAERLKGVDSTLKIQPAKLEDSAVYLCASSFNGAGSYYEQFFGPGTRLTVL.

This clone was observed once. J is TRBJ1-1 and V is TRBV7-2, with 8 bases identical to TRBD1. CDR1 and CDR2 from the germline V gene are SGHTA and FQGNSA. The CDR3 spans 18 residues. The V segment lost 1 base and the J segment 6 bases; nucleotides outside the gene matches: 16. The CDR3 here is CASSLDGGGTGGIPEAFF. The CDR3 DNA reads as TGTGCCAGCAGCTTAGATGGAGGGGGGACAGGCGGGATCCCTGAAGCTTTCTTT.

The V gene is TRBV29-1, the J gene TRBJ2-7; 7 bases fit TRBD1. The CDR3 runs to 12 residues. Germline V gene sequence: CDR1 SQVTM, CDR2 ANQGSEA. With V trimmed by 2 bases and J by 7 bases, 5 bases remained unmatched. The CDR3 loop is CSVELRQGEQYF. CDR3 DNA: TGCAGCGTTGAACTCCGACAGGGAGAGCAGTACTTC.

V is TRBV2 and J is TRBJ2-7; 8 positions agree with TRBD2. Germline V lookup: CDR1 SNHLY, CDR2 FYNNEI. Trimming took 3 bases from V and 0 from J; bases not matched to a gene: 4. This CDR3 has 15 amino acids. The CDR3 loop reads CASSDSGGSSYEQYF. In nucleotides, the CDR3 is TGTGCCAGCAGTGATTCGGGAGGGAGCTCCTACGAGCAGTACTTC.

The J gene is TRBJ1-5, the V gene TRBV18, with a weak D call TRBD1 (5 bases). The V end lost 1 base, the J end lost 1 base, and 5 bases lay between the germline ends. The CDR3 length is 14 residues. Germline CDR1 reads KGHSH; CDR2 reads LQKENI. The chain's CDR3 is CASSPQGSNQPQHF. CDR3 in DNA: TGTGCCAGCTCACCACAGGGGAGCAATCAGCCCCAGCATTTT.

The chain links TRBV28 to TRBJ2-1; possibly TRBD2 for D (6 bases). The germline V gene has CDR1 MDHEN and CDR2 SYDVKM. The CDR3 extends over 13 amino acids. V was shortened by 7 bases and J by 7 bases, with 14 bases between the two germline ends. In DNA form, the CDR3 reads TGTGCCAGCATCTCATCGGGGAGGAATGAGCAGTTCTTC. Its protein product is CASISSGRNEQFF.

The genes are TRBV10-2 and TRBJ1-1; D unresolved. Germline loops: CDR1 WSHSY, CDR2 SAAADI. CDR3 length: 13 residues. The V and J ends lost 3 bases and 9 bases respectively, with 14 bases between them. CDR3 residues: CASSDSRAGKAFF. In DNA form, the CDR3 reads TGCGCCAGCAGTGACTCGAGGGCGGGGAAAGCTTTCTTT.

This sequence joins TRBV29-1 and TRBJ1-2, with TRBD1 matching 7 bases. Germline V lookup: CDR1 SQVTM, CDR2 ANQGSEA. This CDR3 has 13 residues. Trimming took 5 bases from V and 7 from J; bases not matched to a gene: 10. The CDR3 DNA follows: TGCAGCGTTTTGGCAGGGGGACGGGGTGGCTACACCTTC. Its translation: CSVLAGGRGGYTF.

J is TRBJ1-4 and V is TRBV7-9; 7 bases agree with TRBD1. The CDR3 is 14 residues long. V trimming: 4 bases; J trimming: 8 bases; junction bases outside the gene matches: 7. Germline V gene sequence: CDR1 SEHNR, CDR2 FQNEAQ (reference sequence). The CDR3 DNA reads TGTGCCAGCAGCTCAACAGGGGTCGTCGAAAAACTGTTTTTT. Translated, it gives CASSSTGVVEKLFF. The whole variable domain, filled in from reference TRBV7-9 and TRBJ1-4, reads DTGVSQNPRHKITKRGQNVTFRCDPISEHNRLYWYRQTLGQGPEFLTYFQNEAQLEKSRLLSDRFSAERPKGSFSTLEIQRTEQGDSAMYLCASSSTGVVEKLFFGSGTQLSVL.

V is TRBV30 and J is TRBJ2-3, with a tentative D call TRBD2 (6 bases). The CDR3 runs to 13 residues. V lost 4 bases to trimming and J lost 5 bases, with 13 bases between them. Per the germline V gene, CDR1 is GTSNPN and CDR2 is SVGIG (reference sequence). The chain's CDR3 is CAWTEGQGDTQYF. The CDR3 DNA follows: TGTGCCTGGACGGAGGGGCAAGGAGATACGCAGTATTTT. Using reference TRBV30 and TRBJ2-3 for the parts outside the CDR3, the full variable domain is SQTIHQWPATLVQPVGSPLSLECTVEGTSNPNLYWYRQAAGRGLQLLFYSVGIGQISSEVPQNLSASRPQDRQFILSSKKLLLSDSGFYLCAWTEGQGDTQYFGPGTRLTVL.

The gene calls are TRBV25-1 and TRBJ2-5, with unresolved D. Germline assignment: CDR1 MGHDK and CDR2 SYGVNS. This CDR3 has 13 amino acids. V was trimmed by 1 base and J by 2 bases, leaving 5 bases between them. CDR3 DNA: TGTGCCAGCAGTGAATTACGGCAAGAGACCCAGTACTTC. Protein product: CASSELRQETQYF.

The DNA of the CDR3 is TGTGCCAGCAGCCATAAGGGGCGGGGCACAGATACGCAGTATTTT. As protein: CASSHKGRGTDTQYF. The chain couples TRBV5-4 to TRBJ2-3; D could derive from TRBD1 or TRBD2 (5 bases each). V was shortened by 4 bases and J by 1 base, with 13 bases between the two germline ends. Germline-derived CDR1 and CDR2 are SGHNT and YYREEE (reference sequence). This CDR3 comprises 15 residues.

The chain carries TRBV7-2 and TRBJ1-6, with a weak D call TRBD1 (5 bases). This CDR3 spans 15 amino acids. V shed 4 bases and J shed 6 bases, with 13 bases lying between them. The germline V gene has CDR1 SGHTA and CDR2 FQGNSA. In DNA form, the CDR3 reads TGTGCCAGCAGCTCCGGACATTACCGTAATTCACCCCTCCACTTT. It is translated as CASSSGHYRNSPLHF.

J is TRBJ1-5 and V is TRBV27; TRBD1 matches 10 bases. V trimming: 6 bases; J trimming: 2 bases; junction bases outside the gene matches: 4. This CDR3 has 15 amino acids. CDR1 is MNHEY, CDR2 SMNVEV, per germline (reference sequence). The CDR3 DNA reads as TGTGCCAGCAGCCCCGGGACAGGGGGCAATCAGCCCCAGCATTTT. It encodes CASSPGTGGNQPQHF.

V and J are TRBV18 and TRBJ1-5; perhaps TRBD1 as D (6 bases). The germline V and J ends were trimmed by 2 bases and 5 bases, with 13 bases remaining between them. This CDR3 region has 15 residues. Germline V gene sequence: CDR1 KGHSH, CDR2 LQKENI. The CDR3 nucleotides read TGTGCCAGCTCACCAGGGGCCGGGGGCTATCAGCCCCAGCATTTT. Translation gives CASSPGAGGYQPQHF.

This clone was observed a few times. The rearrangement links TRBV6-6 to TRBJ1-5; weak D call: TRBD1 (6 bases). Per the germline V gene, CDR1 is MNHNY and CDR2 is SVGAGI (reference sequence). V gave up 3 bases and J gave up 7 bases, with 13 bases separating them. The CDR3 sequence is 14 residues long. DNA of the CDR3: TGTGCCAGCAGTTATGCAGGGGCCGGACAGCCCCAGCATTTT. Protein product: CASSYAGAGQPQHF.

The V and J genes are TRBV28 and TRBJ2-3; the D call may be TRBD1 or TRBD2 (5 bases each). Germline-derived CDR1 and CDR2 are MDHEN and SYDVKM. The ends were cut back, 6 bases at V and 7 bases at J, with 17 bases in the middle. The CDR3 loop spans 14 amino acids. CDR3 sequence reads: CASRPWGQGHTQYF. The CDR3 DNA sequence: TGTGCCAGCAGGCCTTGGGGTCAGGGACATACGCAGTATTTT.